These 3 T cell receptor beta chains were all obtained from the same sample, sequenced in a study of identical twins (dated by TCRdb to between 2015 and 2016). Libraries were built with 5' RACE. For sequencing, an Illumina HiSeq 2000 was employed. TCRdb handled the public reads itself, with Q25 trimming in fastp and clone calling in MiXCR, and kept productive beta chains. CDR3 protein sequences are deduplicated, and each keeps its most common genes and DNA. For this sample there are over 500,000 distinct CDR3 sequences; less than 25% appear just once. The ten largest clones add up to about 0.91% of the sample. These data were also reused for a study on T cells expressing NK-cell markers.

The sample comprised CD4+ T cells sorted from blood. The source is a woman in her late teens or twenties in good health.

This rearrangement joins TRBV13 to TRBJ2-1; TRBD2 matches at 8 bases. The J segment lost 3 bases and the V segment lost 8 bases, leaving 12 bases of the junction unmatched. The CDR3 has 16 amino acids. Germline V CDR1 and CDR2: PRHDT, FYEKMQ (reference sequence). The CDR3 sequence is CASGPGLLADYNEQFF. The CDR3 nucleotides read TGTGCCAGCGGCCCTGGCCTACTAGCGGACTACAATGAGCAGTTCTTC. Variable domain in full (rest from reference TRBV13 and TRBJ2-1): AAGVIQSPRHLIKEKRETATLKCYPIPRHDTVYWYQQGPGQDPQFLISFYEKMQSDKGSIPDRFSAQQFSDYHSELNMSSLELGDSALYFCASGPGLLADYNEQFFGPGTRLTVL.

CDR3 bases: TGCGCCAGCCGACAGGTGAACACTGAAGCTTTCTTT. It codes for CASRQVNTEAFF. The chain has TRBV5-1 and TRBJ1-1; tentatively, D is TRBD1 (6 bases). The germline V gene encodes CDR1 SGHRS and CDR2 YFSETQ. This CDR3 comprises 12 residues. The ends were cut back, 7 bases at V and 0 bases at J, with 7 bases in the middle.

This clonotype has more than one count but fewer than ten. This chain connects TRBV5-1 to TRBJ2-2; 9 positions match TRBD2. Germline CDR1 and CDR2: SGHRS and YFSETQ. The CDR3 spans 14 residues. Trimming removed 5 bases from V and 3 bases from J; junction bases left unmatched: 2. The CDR3 coding sequence is TGCGCCAGCAGAAGGACTAGCGACACCGGGGAGCTGTTTTTT. The encoded protein is CASRRTSDTGELFF.